This TCR beta chain was retrieved from a study of identical twins. Study observations and caveats: The authors drew conclusions from cross-sectional statistical analysis rather than following the same donors.

This clonotype was detected a few times. Antigen: not known. The V gene's germline CDR1 is LGHDT and CDR2 YNNKEL (reference sequence). V dropped 3 bases and J dropped 9 bases, with 12 bases sitting between them. The CDR3 is made up of 13 amino acids. In TCRdb, the 5' RACE reads were re-called with MiXCR into one record per CDR3 protein. The sample has roughly 290,000 distinct CDR3 sequences, under 9% seen once; the top ten hold more than 2%. This same sample was also taken into another study, of yellow fever vaccine responses in identical twins.

The J gene is TRBJ2-1, the V gene TRBV3-1, with unresolved D. This receptor was identified in a woman between 18 and 29 years old in good health. Sample: memory (CD45RO+) T cells sorted from blood. Here the CDR3 DNA reads TGTGCCAGCAGCCACCGCGACTTGGGTGAGCAGTTCTTC. Translating it yields CASSHRDLGEQFF.